This entry lists 31 T cell receptor beta chains sequenced from one sample in a study of PD-L1 blockade in urothelial cancer. Assay used: immunoSEQ multiplex PCR; TCRdb lists only in-frame clones, some missing. The table has 85,000 to 130,000 clones, roughly nine tenths seen once; the top ten hold about 0.91%. The source material was PBMCs, sampled around atezolizumab (anti-PD-L1) treatment. The receptors were sampled from a woman older than 75 with urothelial cancer.

The rearrangement uses TRBV6-6 and TRBJ1-4; 9 bases align to TRBD1. Germline V lookup: CDR1 MNHNY, CDR2 SVGAGI (reference sequence). The CDR3 loop spans 16 amino acids. The J segment lost 5 bases and the V segment lost 6 bases, leaving 10 bases of the junction unmatched. The CDR3 is CASSYTGGPVNEKLFF. As DNA, the CDR3 is TGTGCCAGCAGCTATACAGGGGGCCCCGTGAATGAAAAACTGTTTTTT.

Only a few counts were recorded for this clone. The rearrangement uses TRBV27 and TRBJ2-7, with D unclear. Germline assignment: CDR1 MNHEY and CDR2 SMNVEV (reference sequence). Trimming shortened V by 3 bases and J by 3 bases, and 9 bases separated the two germline ends. There are 13 residues in the CDR3. CDR3 nucleotides: TGTGCCAGCAGTTTCTGGGCCGACTACGAGCAGTACTTC. Translating it yields CASSFWADYEQYF.

This clone was detected once. This chain joins TRBV7-9 and TRBJ2-4; TRBD1 aligns across 8 bases. V was pared by 4 bases and J by 6 bases, with 5 bases of the junction left unmatched. The CDR3 sequence is 14 residues long. Germline V gene lookup returns CDR1 SEHNR and CDR2 FQNEAQ (reference sequence). The DNA of the CDR3 is TGTGCCAGCAGCTCCCCAGGGGGCACAAACATTCAGTACTTC. Its protein is CASSSPGGTNIQYF.

The V and J genes are TRBV18 and TRBJ2-5; 11 bases align to TRBD2. The CDR3 runs to 15 residues. Germline CDR1 and CDR2: KGHSH and LQKENI. With V trimmed by 2 bases and J by 5 bases, 4 bases remained unmatched. CDR3 loop: CASSPTSGSSETQYF. The CDR3 bases are TGTGCCAGCTCACCAACTAGCGGGAGTTCGGAGACCCAGTACTTC.

The genes are TRBV18 and TRBJ1-1; no firm D call. This CDR3 is 15 amino acids long. Trimming removed 3 bases from V and 1 base from J, with 12 bases in between. CDR1 KGHSH and CDR2 LQKENI come from the germline V gene. The CDR3 sequence: CASSPRGLTNTEAFF. CDR3 DNA: TGTGCCAGCTCACCCCGCGGCCTCACGAACACTGAAGCTTTCTTT.

The V call is TRBV2, the J call TRBJ2-7, with TRBD2 identical over 12 bases. The CDR3 is made up of 14 amino acids. Germline V gives CDR1 SNHLY, CDR2 FYNNEI. The junction had 3 bases not matched to a gene; V was cut back by 6 bases and J by 3 bases. The CDR3 spells CASRTSGRGYEQYF. CDR3 nucleotides: TGTGCCAGCAGGACTAGCGGGAGAGGCTACGAGCAGTACTTC.

The CDR3: CASSPLDTQYF. The DNA for the CDR3 is TGTGCCAGCAGCCCCCTAGATACGCAGTATTTT. The V call is TRBV7-3, the J call TRBJ2-3; D call uncertain. V dropped 5 bases and J dropped 5 bases, with 5 bases sitting between them. The germline CDR1 and CDR2 sequences are SGHTA and FQGTGA. The CDR3 is 11 residues long.

This clone was observed a few times. The chain has TRBV19 and TRBJ2-7; 7 bases are shared with TRBD2. This CDR3 contains 13 residues. V trimming: 5 bases; J trimming: 3 bases; junction bases outside the gene matches: 4. Per germline, CDR1 LNHDA and CDR2 SQIVND (reference sequence). CDR3 sequence: CASSLRGDYEQYF. The DNA for the CDR3 is TGTGCCAGTAGTCTCCGGGGGGACTACGAGCAGTACTTC.

Here the CDR3 DNA reads TGCAGCGCCCGGATGGGGGCATGGTATGGCTACACCTTC. This sequence encodes CSARMGAWYGYTF. This chain uses TRBV29-1 with TRBJ1-2; perhaps TRBD1 as D (6 bases). The V gene lost 7 bases and the J gene lost 5 bases, with 17 bases spanning the gap. Germline lookup yields CDR1 SQVTM and CDR2 ANQGSEA. The CDR3 contains 13 residues.

This chain connects TRBV6-8 to TRBJ2-2; a possible D gene is TRBD2 (5 bases). Trimming removed 7 bases from V and 5 bases from J, with 14 bases in between. The CDR3 covers 14 residues. CDR1 and CDR2 (germline): MNHGY, SAAAGT. The CDR3 coding sequence is TGTGCCAGCAAAAGCGGCCGAGATACCGGGGAGCTGTTTTTT. Translated, it gives CASKSGRDTGELFF.

The chain links TRBV5-4 to TRBJ2-1; TRBD1 is a possible D gene (6 bases). The V end lost 0 bases, the J end lost 2 bases, and 12 bases lay between the germline ends. This CDR3 is built from 16 residues. In germline, CDR1 is SGHNT, CDR2 YYREEE (reference sequence). The CDR3 sequence is CASSLGGRDTYNEQFF. CDR3 DNA: TGTGCCAGCAGCTTGGGTGGCAGGGACACCTACAATGAGCAGTTCTTC. Together with reference TRBV5-4 and TRBJ2-1, the CDR3 gives the full variable domain: ETGVTQSPTHLIKTRGQQVTLRCSSQSGHNTVSWYQQALGQGPQFIFQYYREEENGRGNFPPRFSGLQFPNYSSELNVNALELDDSALYLCASSLGGRDTYNEQFFGPGTRLTVL.

This chain uses TRBV9 with TRBJ2-5, with 8 bases lining up with TRBD2. CDR3 length: 14 amino acids. Looked up from germline, CDR1 is SGDLS and CDR2 is YYNGEE. Trimming cost V 3 bases and J 4 bases; bases outside gene matches: 5. The CDR3 is CASSAGGWAETQYF. CDR3 in DNA: TGTGCCAGCAGCGCGGGGGGGTGGGCAGAGACCCAGTACTTC.

The chain employs TRBV4-1 and TRBJ2-2; D is possibly TRBD2 (7 bases). V dropped 1 base and J dropped 2 bases, with 17 bases sitting between them. The CDR3 covers 18 residues. Per germline, CDR1 MGHRA and CDR2 YSYEKL. The CDR3 loop reads CASSQVLGGGRNTGELFF. In DNA, the CDR3 is TGCGCCAGCAGCCAAGTCCTAGGGGGGGGGCGTAACACCGGGGAGCTGTTTTTT.

The chain has TRBV28 and TRBJ2-4, with 12 bases aligning to TRBD1. The V segment lost 5 bases and the J segment 8 bases; nucleotides outside the gene matches: 4. The germline V gene encodes CDR1 MDHEN and CDR2 SYDVKM. CDR3 size: 14 residues. The CDR3 loop reads CASSAGQGAYIQYF. In DNA form, the CDR3 reads TGTGCCAGCAGTGCGGGACAGGGGGCTTACATTCAGTACTTC.

Only one count was recorded for this clone. This chain links TRBV27 with TRBJ2-3; D may be TRBD2 (6 bases). The V gene lost 2 bases and the J gene lost 5 bases, with 8 bases spanning the gap. The CDR3 length is 13 residues. Germline-derived CDR1 and CDR2 are MNHEY and SMNVEV (reference sequence). The chain's CDR3 is CASSLQGGDTQYF. In nucleotides, the CDR3 is TGTGCCAGCAGTTTACAGGGAGGAGATACGCAGTATTTT.

This chain links TRBV5-1 with TRBJ2-2; 8 positions match TRBD1. CDR3 length equals 13 residues. J lost 7 bases, V lost 5 bases, and 4 bases had no gene match. Germline values: CDR1 SGHRS, CDR2 YFSETQ. The CDR3 is CASRPGQGGELFF. CDR3 sequence (DNA): TGCGCCAGCAGACCCGGACAGGGCGGGGAGCTGTTTTTT.

V and J are TRBV6-1 and TRBJ2-6; D not resolved. Germline CDR1 and CDR2: MNHNS and SASEGT. The CDR3 is 13 residues long. The ends were cut back, 7 bases at V and 0 bases at J, with 4 bases in the middle. The CDR3 here is CASTGSGANVLTF. The CDR3 DNA sequence: TGTGCCAGCACCGGCTCTGGGGCCAACGTCCTGACTTTC.

The chain has TRBV27 and TRBJ2-1; 16 bases are a match to TRBD2. V shed 5 bases and J 7 bases; nucleotides not matched to a gene: 8. Per germline, CDR1 MNHEY and CDR2 SMNVEV (reference sequence). This CDR3 has 17 amino acids. The CDR3 reads CASSRTGTSGGVNEQFF. CDR3 nucleotides: TGTGCCAGCAGTCGTACTGGGACTAGCGGGGGGGTGAATGAGCAGTTCTTC.

The chain uses TRBV2 and TRBJ2-5; tentatively, D is TRBD2 (5 bases). CDR1 SNHLY and CDR2 FYNNEI come from the germline V gene. Trimming pared 3 bases from V and 2 bases from J, leaving 13 bases between. The CDR3 is 15 residues long. CDR3 in amino acids: CASSERLSAQETQYF. In DNA, the CDR3 is TGTGCCAGCAGTGAGAGGCTTAGCGCGCAAGAGACCCAGTACTTC.

The rearrangement joins TRBV6-1 to TRBJ1-5; 10 bases match TRBD1. This CDR3 has 15 residues. Germline CDR1 and CDR2: MNHNS and SASEGT. V lost 3 bases to trimming and J lost 7 bases; unmatched junction nucleotides: 6. The CDR3 coding sequence is TGTGCCAGCAGTGATGGGGGACAGGGGAGGCAGCCCCAGCATTTT. The encoded protein is CASSDGGQGRQPQHF.

The chain links TRBV9 to TRBJ1-1; 7 bases align to TRBD1. This CDR3 spans 14 amino acids. Trimming cost V 4 bases and J 0 bases; bases outside gene matches: 3. The V gene's germline CDR1 is SGDLS and CDR2 YYNGEE. DNA of the CDR3: TGTGCCAGCAGCCCAACAGGGGTGAACACTGAAGCTTTCTTT. This gives the protein CASSPTGVNTEAFF.

This chain connects TRBV4-1 to TRBJ2-2; 7 positions match TRBD2. The CDR3 runs to 16 residues. Unmatched junction bases numbered 3, after V lost 1 base and J lost 1 base. Germline V CDR1 and CDR2: MGHRA, YSYEKL. CDR3 DNA sequence: TGCGCCAGCAGCCAAGCGGGCGGGAGGAACACCGGGGAGCTGTTTTTT. It yields the protein CASSQAGGRNTGELFF.

The chain carries TRBV18 and TRBJ2-7; perhaps TRBD2 as D (6 bases). CDR1 KGHSH and CDR2 LQKENI come from the germline V gene. The V and J ends lost 0 bases and 5 bases respectively, with 17 bases between them. This CDR3 has 16 residues. The CDR3 is CASSPPRRTPGDEQYF. The DNA for the CDR3 is TGTGCCAGCTCACCACCGAGGCGGACCCCGGGGGACGAGCAGTACTTC.

The chain employs TRBV6-1 and TRBJ2-1; 12 bases fit TRBD2. Trimming took 9 bases from V and 8 from J; bases not matched to a gene: 11. Germline-derived CDR1 and CDR2 are MNHNS and SASEGT. The CDR3 is 15 residues long. The CDR3 DNA reads TGTGCCAGTAAATCGGGGGCTAGCGGGAGGGATGAGCAGTTCTTC. Amino acid sequence: CASKSGASGRDEQFF.

The V and J genes are TRBV29-1 and TRBJ1-2, with TRBD1 identical over 9 bases. The CDR3 runs to 11 residues. The junction had 3 bases not matched to a gene; V was cut back by 7 bases and J by 6 bases. Germline-derived CDR1 and CDR2 are SQVTM and ANQGSEA. The CDR3 sequence: CSERTGDGYTF. CDR3 in DNA: TGCAGCGAACGGACAGGGGATGGCTACACCTTC.

The chain combines TRBV15 with TRBJ1-1; the match to TRBD1 covers 8 bases. V was clipped by 2 bases and J by 1 base; unmatched bases: 12. Germline-derived CDR1 and CDR2 are LNHNV and YYDKDF (reference sequence). The CDR3 contains 18 residues. The CDR3, as DNA: TGTGCCACCAGCAGAAACCGGGGGAGGACAGGGACGAACACTGAAGCTTTCTTT. It is translated as CATSRNRGRTGTNTEAFF.

The gene calls are TRBV6-4 and TRBJ2-1, with D maybe TRBD1 (6 bases). The germline V gene has CDR1 MRHNA and CDR2 SNTAGT. CDR3 size: 13 residues. The V end was cut by 5 bases, the J end by 8 bases, with 13 bases between. CDR3 sequence: CASSLTGSDEQFF. CDR3 coding DNA: TGTGCCAGCAGTTTAACAGGGTCCGATGAGCAGTTCTTC.

This rearrangement joins TRBV19 to TRBJ2-7, with TRBD1 matching 7 bases. Germline lookup yields CDR1 LNHDA and CDR2 SQIVND (reference sequence). V was clipped by 5 bases and J by 0 bases; unmatched bases: 4. CDR3 length: 14 residues. The DNA for the CDR3 is TGTGCCAGTAGTTCTGGACAGGCCTCCTACGAGCAGTACTTC. It encodes CASSSGQASYEQYF.

The genes are TRBV10-3 and TRBJ1-2, with D perhaps matching TRBD1 (5 bases). Looked up from germline, CDR1 is ENHRY and CDR2 is SYGVKD. V gave up 4 bases and J gave up 4 bases, with 13 bases separating them. This CDR3 is 14 amino acids long. The CDR3 DNA is TGTGCCATCAGTGGAAGGGCAGGGCCCTATGGCTACACCTTC. Translated, it gives CAISGRAGPYGYTF.

The chain recombines TRBV27 with TRBJ1-5; a weak D match, TRBD1 (6 bases). CDR1 MNHEY and CDR2 SMNVEV come from the germline V gene (reference sequence). The CDR3 has 12 amino acids. Trimming shortened V by 6 bases and J by 7 bases, and 10 bases separated the two germline ends. The CDR3 here is CASRTGLQPQHF. In DNA form, the CDR3 reads TGTGCCAGCAGAACAGGGTTACAGCCCCAGCATTTT.

The table lists this clone with a few counts. V usage is TRBV11-2 and J usage is TRBJ1-1; maybe TRBD1 (5 bases). Trimming cost V 5 bases and J 1 base, with 11 bases left between them. Germline CDR1 is SGHAT and CDR2 is FQNNGV. The CDR3 has 14 amino acids. The CDR3 protein is CASSPSQGNTEAFF. The CDR3 DNA is TGTGCCAGCAGCCCTAGTCAGGGGAACACTGAAGCTTTCTTT. Drawing the rest from reference TRBV11-2 and TRBJ1-1, the complete variable domain is EAGVAQSPRYKIIEKRQSVAFWCNPISGHATLYWYQQILGQGPKLLIQFQNNGVVDDSQLPKDRFSAERLKGVDSTLKIQPAKLEDSAVYLCASSPSQGNTEAFFGQGTRLTVV.